This T cell receptor (beta chain) was retrieved from a study of early T cells in non-severe SARS-CoV-2 infection. Study-wide findings and caveats: Matching with VDJdb favored anti-spike CD8 responses (missing private and CD4 specificities).

This clonotype showed up just a few times. The target antigen is unknown. The library protocol tagged individual cDNA molecules with unique molecular identifiers. MiXCR, run by TCRdb on the 5' RACE reads, gives a single entry per CDR3 protein. The table records about 63,000 distinct CDR3 sequences, 10% to 15% of them present only once. The sequencing sample was made of whole blood. The sequence was collected from an adult who was a healthcare worker with PCR-confirmed SARS-CoV-2 infection or an uninfected control (not recorded which).

CDR3 region: CASSYRDGTGELFF. DNA for the CDR3: TGCGCCAGCAGTTACCGGGACGGCACCGGGGAGCTGTTTTTT. V is TRBV10-1 and J is TRBJ2-2; D tentatively reads TRBD1 or TRBD2 (5 bases each). The CDR3 is 14 residues long. CDR1 and CDR2 from the germline V gene are WNHNN and SYGVQD (reference sequence). Trimming took 5 bases from V and 4 from J, leaving 11 bases between them.